This is a list of T cell receptor beta chains from one sample in a study of shared clonotypes between healthy human individuals. Measured with immunoSEQ multiplex PCR; TCRdb has only the in-frame clones, and not every one. Among 2 million to 2.5 million clones listed, just under 95% were seen once. Input material: naive CD4+ T cells from PBMCs. The receptors shown here come from a man aged 18-30 years in good health. Some clones in this sample may be carry-over from other donors' samples. CDR3s include the opening cysteine and the closing phenylalanine or tryptophan. The order of the fields is J gene, D gene, V gene, clone size, CDR3 DNA, CDR3 protein. The D gene is left open where the match is weak. Only part of the rows carry a size: once, few, many, or a class if the clone is expanded.

TRBJ1-1 NA TRBV5-4 NA TGTGCCAGCAGCTTCCAGGGGAGAGGGAACACTGAAGCTTTCTTT CASSFQGRGNTEAFF
TRBJ2-2 NA TRBV18 NA TGTGCCAGCTCACGACAGGGACTGACGAACACCGGGGAGCTGTTTTTT CASSRQGLTNTGELFF
TRBJ2-2 NA TRBV18 NA TGTGCCAGCTCACCAGGGAGGAACACCGGGGAGCTGTTTTTT CASSPGRNTGELFF
TRBJ1-1 NA TRBV5-4 NA TGTGCCAGCAGCTTGACCAAGGTGGGGAACACTGAAGCTTTCTTT CASSLTKVGNTEAFF
TRBJ2-2 NA TRBV6-5 NA TGTGCCAGCAGTTCTGACAGACAAACGAACACCGGGGAGCTGTTTTTT CASSSDRQTNTGELFF
TRBJ2-2 NA TRBV27 NA TGTGCCAGCAGTTTTGCAGGGGTCACCGGGGAGCTGTTTTTT CASSFAGVTGELFF
TRBJ1-2 NA TRBV9 few TGTGCCAGCAGCGATCCGCGCGGCTACACCTTC CASSDPRGYTF
TRBJ2-2 NA TRBV7-3 NA TGTGCCAGCAGCCCCCCCGGGACACTGAACACCGGGGAGCTGTTTTTT CASSPPGTLNTGELFF
TRBJ1-5 NA TRBV5-4 few TGTGCCAGCAGCTTGGATGGGACACCGAATCAGCCCCAGCATTTT CASSLDGTPNQPQHF
TRBJ1-1 TRBD1 TRBV18 NA TGTGCCAGCTCACGGGACAGAGACACTGAAGCTTTCTTT CASSRDRDTEAFF
TRBJ2-3 TRBD1 TRBV5-1 once TGCGCCAGCAGCCTCGGGACAGGATCTAGCACAGATACGCAGTATTTT CASSLGTGSSTDTQYF
TRBJ2-4 NA TRBV7-9 NA TGTGCCAGCAGCTTAGGAAACATTCAGTACTTC CASSLGNIQYF
TRBJ2-5 TRBD2 TRBV5-8 NA TGTGCCAGCAGCTCGGGACTAGCGGGGATAGAGACCCAGTACTTC CASSSGLAGIETQYF
TRBJ2-7 TRBD2 TRBV6-1 NA TGTGCCAGCAGTGTGGATAGCGGGAGGGCGGCTGAGCAGTACTTC CASSVDSGRAAEQYF
TRBJ2-3 TRBD2 TRBV9 NA TGTGCCAGCAGCGTAGGCCGGGACAGACTTAACTCACTAGCGGGGCCTTTCACAGATACGCAGTATTTT CASSVGRDRLNSLAGPFTDTQYF
TRBJ1-2 NA TRBV7-2 NA TGTGCCAGCAGCCTGGCGGGGGGGGCCGATGGCTACACCTTC CASSLAGGADGYTF
TRBJ2-2 NA TRBV2 NA TGTGCCAGCAGTGAAGAGACTAGTCCCCCCGGGGAGCTGTTTTTT CASSEETSPPGELFF
TRBJ2-7 NA TRBV5-4 NA TGTGCCAGCAGCTTGTCTCGCCAGGGCTCTAGTATCTCGCGCGAGCAGTACTTC CASSLSRQGSSISREQYF
TRBJ2-5 TRBD2 TRBV5-8 NA TGTGCCAGCAGCTCCAAGATAGTAGCGGGTCCAGGGGAGACCCAGTACTTC CASSSKIVAGPGETQYF
TRBJ1-2 NA TRBV5-5 NA TGTGCCAGCAGCATGGGTGGGAACTATGGCTACACCTTC CASSMGGNYGYTF
TRBJ2-6 TRBD2 TRBV27 NA TGTGCCAGCTCTGGGCGGGGGGCCGGGGCCAACGTCCTGACTTTC CASSGRGAGANVLTF
TRBJ1-2 NA TRBV19 NA TGTGCCAGTAGTTTGAACAGGGACCCAGGCAATGGCTACACCTTC CASSLNRDPGNGYTF
TRBJ2-2 NA TRBV11-3 once TGTGCCAGCAGCTTTAGCGGCTCGAACACCGGGGAGCTGTTTTTT CASSFSGSNTGELFF
TRBJ2-7 NA TRBV7-2 NA TGTGCCAGCAGCCCTACCCCCGAGGGCGAAAAGTACTTC CASSPTPEGEKYF
TRBJ2-7 TRBD2 TRBV18 NA TGTGCCAGCTCAAGCACGGGACTAGCGGGAAACGAGCAGTACTTC CASSSTGLAGNEQYF
TRBJ2-5 TRBD1 TRBV2 NA TGTGCCAGCAGGGACAGGGGGCGCGGGGAGACCCAGTACTTC CASRDRGRGETQYF
TRBJ1-4 NA TRBV12-2 NA NA CASRPVGTGNEKLFF
TRBJ2-3 TRBD1 TRBV11-2 NA TGTGCCAGCAGTTCCGGGACAGGGAAATCAGATACGCAGTATTTT CASSSGTGKSDTQYF
TRBJ2-2 NA TRBV23-1 NA TGCGCCAGCAGTCCTACCCCGGGGGGGACAGAAAACACCGGGGAGCTGTTTTTT CASSPTPGGTENTGELFF
TRBJ2-1 TRBD1 TRBV28 NA TGTGCCAGCAATTCCTACACAGGGGGGACCAATGAGCAGTTCTTC CASNSYTGGTNEQFF
TRBJ2-5 TRBD2 TRBV6-5 NA TGTGCCAGCAGTTACGGCGGCGGGAGACAAGAGACCCAGTACTTC CASSYGGGRQETQYF
TRBJ2-1 NA TRBV18 NA TGTGCCAGCTCCCACAGGGTTCCTGAGCAGTTCTTC CASSHRVPEQFF
TRBJ1-2 NA TRBV19 few TGTGCCAGTAGTATACCAGGAGGGGGCTACACCTTC CASSIPGGGYTF
TRBJ2-3 TRBD2 TRBV28 once TGTGCCAGCAGAATGGGACTAGCGGGGGGATCTAGCACAGATACGCAGTATTTT CASRMGLAGGSSTDTQYF
TRBJ2-3 TRBD1 TRBV2 NA TGTGCCAGCAACTGGGACAGAACGACAGATACGCAGTATTTT CASNWDRTTDTQYF
TRBJ2-3 TRBD2 TRBV30 NA TGTGCCTGGATGCACGGGACTAGCAGCACAGATACGCAGTATTTT CAWMHGTSSTDTQYF
TRBJ2-7 TRBD2 TRBV5-1 NA TGCGCCAGCAGCTTTCTAGCGGGAGCACTCTCCTACGAGCAGTACTTC CASSFLAGALSYEQYF
TRBJ2-1 NA TRBV28 NA TGTGCCAGCAGTGGGGGGGGGCTCAGAAATGAGCAGTTCTTC CASSGGGLRNEQFF
TRBJ2-7 TRBD2 TRBV7-2 NA TGTGCCAGCAGCTCCCGGGGGACTAGCGGGAGCGCGTCCTACGAGCAGTACTTC CASSSRGTSGSASYEQYF
TRBJ1-2 TRBD1 TRBV9 NA TGTGCCAGCAGCCCCGGGACAGAGTCTTATGGCTACACCTTC CASSPGTESYGYTF
TRBJ1-1 NA TRBV7-2 NA TGTGCCAGCAGCTTAGTGCGAGAGAACACTGAAGCTTTCTTT CASSLVRENTEAFF
TRBJ1-5 NA TRBV18 NA TGTGCCAGCTCCCTAAGCCCCGGAGGGAGCAATCAGCCCCAGCATTTT CASSLSPGGSNQPQHF
TRBJ2-7 NA TRBV6-6 NA TGTGCCAGCAGTTACCTCGCTAGCTACGAGCAGTACTTC CASSYLASYEQYF
TRBJ1-2 NA TRBV5-1 NA TGCGCCAGCAGCCCCTTGAACAGTCCCACTAACTATGGCTACACCTTC CASSPLNSPTNYGYTF
TRBJ2-7 NA TRBV28 once TGTGCCAGCAGCAACCCCACAGGCTACTACGAGCAGTACTTC CASSNPTGYYEQYF
TRBJ2-5 TRBD2 TRBV7-9 NA TGTGCCAGCAGCACCGGACTAGCGTGGAAGCAGTACTTC CASSTGLAWKQYF
TRBJ2-7 TRBD2 TRBV2 NA TGTGCCAGCAGTGAACAGCTAGCGGGAGGTATCTACGAGCAGTACTTC CASSEQLAGGIYEQYF
TRBJ1-2 NA TRBV5-4 NA TGTGCCAGCAGCTTGGCGGCAGGGACCTATGGCTACACCTTC CASSLAAGTYGYTF
TRBJ2-1 NA TRBV28 NA TGTGCCAGCAGTTCCCGGGGGAGCAGCTACAATGAGCAGTTCTTC CASSSRGSSYNEQFF
TRBJ1-2 NA TRBV28 few TGTGCCAGCACAGAGACTGTTTTCTATGGCTACACCTTC CASTETVFYGYTF